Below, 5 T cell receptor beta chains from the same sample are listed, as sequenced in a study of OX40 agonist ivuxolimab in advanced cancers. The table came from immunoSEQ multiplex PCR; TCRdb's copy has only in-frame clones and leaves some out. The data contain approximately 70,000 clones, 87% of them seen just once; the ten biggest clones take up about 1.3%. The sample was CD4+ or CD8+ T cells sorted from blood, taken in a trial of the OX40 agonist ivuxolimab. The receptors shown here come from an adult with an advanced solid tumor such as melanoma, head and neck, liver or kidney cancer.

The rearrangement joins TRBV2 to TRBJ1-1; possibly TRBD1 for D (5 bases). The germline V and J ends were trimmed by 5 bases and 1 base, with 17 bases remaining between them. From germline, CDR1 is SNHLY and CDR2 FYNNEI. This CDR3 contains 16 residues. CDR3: CASSQPPGGENTEAFF. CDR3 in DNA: TGTGCCAGCAGTCAGCCGCCCGGGGGGGAGAACACTGAAGCTTTCTTT. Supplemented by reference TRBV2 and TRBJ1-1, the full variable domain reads EPEVTQTPSHQVTQMGQEVILRCVPISNHLYFYWYRQILGQKVEFLVSFYNNEISEKSEIFDDQFSVERPDGSNFTLKIRSTKLEDSAMYFCASSQPPGGENTEAFFGQGTRLTVV.

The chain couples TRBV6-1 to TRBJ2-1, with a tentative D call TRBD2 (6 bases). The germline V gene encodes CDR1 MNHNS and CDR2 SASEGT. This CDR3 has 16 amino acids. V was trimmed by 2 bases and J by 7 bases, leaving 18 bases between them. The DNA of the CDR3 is TGTGCCAGCAGTGAAAGGCGGGAACGGTTCGTAAATGAGCAGTTCTTC. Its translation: CASSERRERFVNEQFF.

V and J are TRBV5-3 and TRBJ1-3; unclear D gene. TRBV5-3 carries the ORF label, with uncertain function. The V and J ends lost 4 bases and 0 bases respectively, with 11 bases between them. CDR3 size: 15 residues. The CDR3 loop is CARSRRPTSGNTIYF. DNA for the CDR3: TGTGCCAGAAGCCGGAGACCGACCTCTGGAAACACCATATATTTT.

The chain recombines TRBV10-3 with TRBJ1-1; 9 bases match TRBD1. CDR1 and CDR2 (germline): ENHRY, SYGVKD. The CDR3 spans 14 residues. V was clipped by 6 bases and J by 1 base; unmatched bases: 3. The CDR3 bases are TGTGCCATCAGGGGACAGGGTTCGAACACTGAAGCTTTCTTT. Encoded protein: CAIRGQGSNTEAFF.

The CDR3 DNA is TGTGCCATCAGTGGGGCGAGCACAGATACGCAGTATTTT. Protein product: CAISGASTDTQYF. This rearrangement joins TRBV10-3 to TRBJ2-3; D is uncertain. Germline-derived CDR1 and CDR2 are ENHRY and SYGVKD. The CDR3 runs to 13 residues. The V and J ends lost 4 bases and 0 bases respectively, with 5 bases between them.